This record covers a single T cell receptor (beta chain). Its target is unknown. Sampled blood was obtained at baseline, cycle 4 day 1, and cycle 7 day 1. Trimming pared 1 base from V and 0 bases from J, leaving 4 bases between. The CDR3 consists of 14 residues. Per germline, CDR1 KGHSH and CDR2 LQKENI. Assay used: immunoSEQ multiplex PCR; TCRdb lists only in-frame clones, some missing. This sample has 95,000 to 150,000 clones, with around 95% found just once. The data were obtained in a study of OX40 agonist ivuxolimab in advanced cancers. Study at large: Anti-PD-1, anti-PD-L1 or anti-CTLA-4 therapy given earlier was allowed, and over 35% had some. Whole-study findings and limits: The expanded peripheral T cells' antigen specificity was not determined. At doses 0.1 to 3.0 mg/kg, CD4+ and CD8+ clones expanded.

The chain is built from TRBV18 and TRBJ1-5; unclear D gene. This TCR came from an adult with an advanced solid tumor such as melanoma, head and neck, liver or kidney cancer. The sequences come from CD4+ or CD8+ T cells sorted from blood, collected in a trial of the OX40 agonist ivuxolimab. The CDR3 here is CASSPQDSNQPQHF. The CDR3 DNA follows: TGTGCCAGCTCACCACAGGATAGCAATCAGCCCCAGCATTTT.